This TCR beta chain came from a study of blood T cell repertoires in COVID-19. Some clones are missing from TCRdb's copy, which holds only in-frame ones; the method was immunoSEQ multiplex PCR. The repertoire holds under 200,000 clones, with 86% as singletons. V lost 7 bases and J lost 4, with 13 bases in between. This CDR3 is built from 14 residues. Per the germline V gene, CDR1 is LNHDA and CDR2 is SQIVND (reference sequence). The receptor was isolated from a man aged 40-50 years with acute COVID-19. Sequencing was done on a sample of PBMCs or T cells enriched from blood (not recorded which). The chain employs TRBV19 and TRBJ2-2; no reliable D call. DNA of the CDR3: TGTGCCAGTACACCTGCGCGGTTCACCGGGGAGCTGTTTTTT. Translating gives CASTPARFTGELFF.